This paragraph covers one T cell receptor beta chain sequence. This sample was included in a study of chemoradiotherapy in HPV16-positive cancers. The V end was cut by 0 bases, the J end by 1 base, with 11 bases between. Germline CDR1 reads SGHTS; CDR2 reads YDEGEE. CDR3 length equals 15 residues. Measured with immunoSEQ multiplex PCR; TCRdb has only the in-frame clones, and not every one. The table shows about 67,000 clones, with around nine tenths occurring only once. J is TRBJ2-7 and V is TRBV5-8; D ambiguous. Material: blood, obtained from a patient who underwent chemoradiotherapy. The TCR was taken from a human donor with HPV-associated anogenital cancer. The CDR3 coding sequence is TGTGCCAGCAGCTTGGGGAGTCTCCTGTCCTACGAGCAGTACTTC. It specifies CASSLGSLLSYEQYF.